This T cell receptor beta chain stems from a study of STAT5B mutations in CD4+ large granular lymphocyte leukemia. Trimming stripped 0 bases from V and 10 bases from J, with 14 bases between. The CDR3 consists of 15 residues. Germline values: CDR1 SGHRS, CDR2 YFSETQ. The table came from immunoSEQ multiplex PCR; TCRdb's copy has only in-frame clones and leaves some out. The profile covers approximately 32,000 clones, with 69% appearing a single time and approximately 2.7% taken by the ten largest. Sequencing was performed on CD4+ T cells from blood buffy coats. V usage is TRBV5-1 and J usage is TRBJ1-6, with D perhaps matching TRBD1 (6 bases). The TCR comes from a human donor in good health. The CDR3, as DNA: TGCGCCAGCAGCTTGGAGGGGGAGGACCGGTCACCCCTCCACTTT. This codes for CASSLEGEDRSPLHF.